This T cell receptor beta chain emerged from a study of blood T cell repertoires in COVID-19. In the study overall: Samples came from the United States, Italy and Spain, spanning acute and convalescent COVID-19. Sources were T cells, B-cell-depleted T cells, or PBMCs; the material itself was cDNA or gDNA.

The CDR3 loop spans 15 amino acids. After removal of 1 base from V and 7 bases from J, the junction contained 3 bases not matched to a gene. The V gene's germline CDR1 is SGHTA and CDR2 FQGNSA. Methods used by the authors: Quantification of nucleated cells was approximated via reference gene primer amplification. TCRdb's copy holds only in-frame clones and misses some; the assay was immunoSEQ multiplex PCR. The D gene and trimming were derived from the DNA, and the V and J assignments and clone size from that table. The sample includes about 240,000 clones, 80% to 90% of them seen just once. The chain joins TRBV7-2 to TRBJ1-4, with 10 nucleotides matching TRBD1. This sequence was found in a man aged 45-65 years with acute or convalescent COVID-19. Sequencing was done on a sample of peripheral blood. The CDR3 nucleotides are TGTGCCAGCAGCTTAGGGGACAGGGGTGGTGAAAAACTGTTTTTT. It is translated as CASSLGDRGGEKLFF.